This TCR beta chain was sequenced during a study of regulatory T cells in long-lasting Graves disease. Study results and limitations: Persistent patients shared thousands of public clonotypes among themselves. Newly diagnosed patients shared fewer, at more than 850.

CDR3 length equals 16 residues. CDR1 and CDR2 from the germline V gene are KGHDR and SFDVKD. Noted time point: newly diagnosed GD, antithyroid drugs for less than 3 months. Scientists built the TCR library using RNA that was extracted from PBMCs. Assembly of TCR beta libraries relied on iRepertoire HTBI primers together with Arm-PCR of CDR3 regions. In the source study's methods: Sequenced samples collectively carried 55 to 80 TRBV and 14 TRBJ segments. TCRdb re-derived calls from the multiplex PCR reads in MiXCR, one entry per CDR3 protein. The V and J calls were determined by TCRdb, not by the authors. Of 250,000 or so distinct CDR3 sequences in the sample, approximately 20% were seen once. Details on this clonotype: Its target is not known. Germline is not matched at one junction end, which may reflect a read error.

These data are also associated with another study on T cells in Graves' hyperthyroidism and ophthalmopathy. As reported in that work: For Graves' hyperthyroidism to be stable, ophthalmopathy could not progress within 18 months. Used for diagnoses were clinical symptoms, serum thyroxine and TRAb, thyroid ultrasound and orbital computed tomography.

This chain uses TRBV24-1 with TRBJ2-3, with 9 bases fitting TRBD1. The specimen was peripheral blood mononuclear cells (PBMCs), collected at new diagnosis, from a patient treated with antithyroid drugs. The clonotype was recovered from a woman between 25 and 40 years old with Graves disease. In DNA form, the CDR3 reads TGTGTCACCAGTGACTCTAGGACAGGGGACCCAGATACGCAGTATTTT. Encoded protein: CVTSDSRTGDPDTQYF.